This TCR beta chain was sequenced during a study of identifying expanded T cells in peripheral blood. V shed 0 bases and J 2 bases; nucleotides not matched to a gene: 7. The CDR3 has 17 residues. From germline, CDR1 is LGHNA and CDR2 YNFKEQ. Sequenced by immunoSEQ multiplex PCR; TCRdb stores in-frame clones only, minus some. Of around 80,000 clones listed, roughly 90% were seen once; the top ten hold more than 2.5%. Findings of the study overall: Two-week clone count variance significantly increased as total template count grew.

About this clone itself: Its target is unknown.

The chain carries TRBV4-2 and TRBJ1-5; TRBD1 agrees at 7 bases. Sample: blood. The clonotype comes from a person aged 18-69 years in good health. CDR3 region: CASSQDGGRGGNQPQHF. Here the CDR3 DNA reads TGTGCCAGCAGCCAAGATGGGGGCAGGGGGGGCAATCAGCCCCAGCATTTT.